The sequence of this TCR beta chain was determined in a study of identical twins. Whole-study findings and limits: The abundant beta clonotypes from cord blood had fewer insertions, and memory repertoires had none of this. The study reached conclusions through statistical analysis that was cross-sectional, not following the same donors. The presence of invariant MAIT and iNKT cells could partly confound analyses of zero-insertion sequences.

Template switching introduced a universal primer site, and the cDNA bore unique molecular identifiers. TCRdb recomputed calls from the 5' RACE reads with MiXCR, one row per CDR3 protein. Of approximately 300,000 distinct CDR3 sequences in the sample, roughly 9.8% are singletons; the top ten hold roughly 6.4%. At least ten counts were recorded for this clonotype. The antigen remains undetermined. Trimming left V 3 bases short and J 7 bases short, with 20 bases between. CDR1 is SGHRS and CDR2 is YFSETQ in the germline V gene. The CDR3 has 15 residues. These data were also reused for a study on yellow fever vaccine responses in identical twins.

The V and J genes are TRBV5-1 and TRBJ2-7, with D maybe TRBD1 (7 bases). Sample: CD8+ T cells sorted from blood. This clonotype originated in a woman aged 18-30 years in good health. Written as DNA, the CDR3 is TGCGCCAGCAGCTGGACGACAGGGAGGTTGGAAGAGCAGTACTTC. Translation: CASSWTTGRLEEQYF.